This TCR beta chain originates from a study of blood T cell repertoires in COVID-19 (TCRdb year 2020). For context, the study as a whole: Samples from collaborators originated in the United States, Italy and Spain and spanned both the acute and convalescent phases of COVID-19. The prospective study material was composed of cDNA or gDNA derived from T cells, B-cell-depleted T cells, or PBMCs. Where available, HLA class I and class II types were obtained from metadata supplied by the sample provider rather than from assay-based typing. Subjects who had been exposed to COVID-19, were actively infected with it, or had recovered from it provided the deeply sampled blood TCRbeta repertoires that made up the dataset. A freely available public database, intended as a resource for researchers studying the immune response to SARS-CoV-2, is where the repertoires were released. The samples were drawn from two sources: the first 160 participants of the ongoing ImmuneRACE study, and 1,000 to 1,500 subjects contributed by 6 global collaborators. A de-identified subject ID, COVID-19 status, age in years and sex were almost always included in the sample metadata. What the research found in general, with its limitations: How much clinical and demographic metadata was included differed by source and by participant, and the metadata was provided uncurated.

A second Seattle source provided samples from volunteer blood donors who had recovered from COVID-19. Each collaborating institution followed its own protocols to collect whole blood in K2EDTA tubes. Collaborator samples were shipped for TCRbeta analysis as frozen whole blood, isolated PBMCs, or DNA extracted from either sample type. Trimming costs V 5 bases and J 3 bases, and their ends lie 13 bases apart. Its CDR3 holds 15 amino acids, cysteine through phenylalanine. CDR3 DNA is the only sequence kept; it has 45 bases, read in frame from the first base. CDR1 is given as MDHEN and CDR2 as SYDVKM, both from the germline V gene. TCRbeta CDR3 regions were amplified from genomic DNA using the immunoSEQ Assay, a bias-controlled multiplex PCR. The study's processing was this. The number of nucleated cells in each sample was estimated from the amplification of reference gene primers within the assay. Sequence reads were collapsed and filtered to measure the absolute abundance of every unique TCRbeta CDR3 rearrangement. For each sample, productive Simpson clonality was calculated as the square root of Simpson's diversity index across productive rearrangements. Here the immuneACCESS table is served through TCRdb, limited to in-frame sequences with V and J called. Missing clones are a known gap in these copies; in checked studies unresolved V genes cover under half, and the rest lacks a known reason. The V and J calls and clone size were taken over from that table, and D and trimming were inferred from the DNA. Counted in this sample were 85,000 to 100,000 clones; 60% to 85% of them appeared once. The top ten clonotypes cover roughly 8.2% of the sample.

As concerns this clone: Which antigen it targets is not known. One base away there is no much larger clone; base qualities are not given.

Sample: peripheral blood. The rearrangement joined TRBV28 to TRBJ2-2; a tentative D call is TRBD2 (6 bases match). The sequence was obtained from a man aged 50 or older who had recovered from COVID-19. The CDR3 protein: CASSPSGLHTGELFF. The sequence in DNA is TGTGCCAGCAGTCCAAGCGGGCTTCACACCGGGGAGCTGTTTTTT.